Below, 20 T cell receptor beta chains from the same sample are listed, as sequenced in a study of neurological immune-mediated disorders. Via MiXCR, TCRdb re-called the 5' RACE reads, giving one row per CDR3 protein. Among tens of thousands of distinct CDR3 sequences, approximately 4.2% were seen once, and the ten largest hold more than 20%. The sample consisted of PBMCs. These receptors originate from a man younger than 35 in good health.

This clonotype has at least ten counts. The chain recombines TRBV20-1 with TRBJ1-5, with 9 bases lining up with TRBD1. J was trimmed by 2 bases and V by 6 bases; bases with no gene match: 5. The CDR3 is 14 residues long. The V gene's germline CDR1 is DFQATT and CDR2 SNEGSKA (reference sequence). The CDR3 sequence is CSAITGGGNQPQHF. The DNA for the CDR3 is TGCAGTGCCATTACAGGGGGCGGCAATCAGCCCCAGCATTTT.

Many counts were recorded for this clonotype. This chain links TRBV5-1 with TRBJ1-4, with 8 bases fitting TRBD1. The germline V gene has CDR1 SGHRS and CDR2 YFSETQ. V dropped 4 bases and J dropped 4; count of bases not matched to a gene: 3. This CDR3 comprises 14 residues. This CDR3 reads CASSPGQDNEKLFF. The CDR3 coding sequence is TGCGCCAGCAGCCCGGGACAGGATAATGAAAAACTGTTTTTT.

In this sample, this clonotype turned up many times. V usage is TRBV10-3 and J usage is TRBJ1-1; D not certain. The V end was cut by 2 bases, the J end by 4 bases, with 14 bases between. The CDR3 consists of 15 residues. Germline assignment: CDR1 ENHRY and CDR2 SYGVKD. The CDR3 protein is CAISEDTPGPTEAFF. CDR3 sequence (DNA): TGTGCCATCAGTGAGGACACCCCCGGACCCACTGAAGCTTTCTTT.

At least ten counts were recorded for this clonotype. The chain has TRBV7-8 and TRBJ2-7; 9 bases agree with TRBD2. Germline V gene lookup returns CDR1 SGHVS and CDR2 FQNEAQ. This CDR3 comprises 19 residues. With 5 bases clipped from V and 4 bases from J, the junction kept 21 bases outside the gene matches. CDR3 sequence (DNA): TGTGCCAGCAGCCGCCGACATGGGGGGCGGGGGGGGCCTATATACGAGCAGTACTTC. Amino acid sequence: CASSRRHGGRGGPIYEQYF.

This clonotype was counted ten times or more. This rearrangement joins TRBV13 to TRBJ2-5; 9 bases agree with TRBD1. Trimming took 3 bases from V and 6 from J; bases not matched to a gene: 2. The germline V gene has CDR1 PRHDT and CDR2 FYEKMQ (reference sequence). The CDR3 sequence is 13 residues long. The CDR3 loop reads CASSLGQGKTQYF. The CDR3 DNA follows: TGTGCCAGCAGCTTGGGACAGGGTAAGACCCAGTACTTC.

In this sample, this clonotype turned up many times. V and J are TRBV29-1 and TRBJ2-7, with TRBD1 identical over 9 bases. Trimming removed 2 bases from V and 5 bases from J; junction bases left unmatched: 13. Germline assignment: CDR1 SQVTM and CDR2 ANQGSEA. The CDR3 is made up of 16 amino acids. CDR3 DNA: TGCAGCGTTGAACCTCCGGGACAGGGTGCTTTCCACGAGCAGTACTTC. Translating it yields CSVEPPGQGAFHEQYF.

With respect to this clonotype: One base away lies a much larger clone, so this may be a sequencing read error. The chain joins TRBV12-3 or TRBV12-4 to TRBJ2-2; D is ambiguous. The length of the CDR3 is 16 residues. CDR3 sequence reads: CVSFRAGRGNTGELFF. CDR3 nucleotides: TGTGTCAGCTTTAGAGCTGGGCGAGGGAACACCGGGGAGCTGTTTTTT.

The sample holds many counts of this clonotype. The chain couples TRBV7-9 to TRBJ1-5; D remains ambiguous. V gave up 4 bases and J gave up 6 bases, with 16 bases separating them. Germline V gene data show CDR1 as SEHNR and CDR2 as FQNEAQ (reference sequence). The CDR3 sequence is 15 residues long. The CDR3 loop reads CASSSSSHPGQPQHF. CDR3 nucleotides: TGTGCCAGCAGCTCCTCGTCCCACCCCGGTCAGCCCCAGCATTTT.

This clonotype was seen more than once but under ten times. The chain links TRBV1 to TRBJ2-7. TRBV1 is a recognized pseudogene. The CDR3 runs 16 residues. The CDR3 nucleotides read TGCACCAGCAGCCGGGATACTCGTGACTCCTCCGAGGTGCAGTACTTC. This sequence encodes CTSSRDTRDSSEVQYF.

This clonotype was found many times. The chain joins TRBV7-9 to TRBJ1-6; D is possibly TRBD1 (6 bases). V dropped 5 bases and J dropped 11 bases, with 13 bases sitting between them. This CDR3 region has 13 residues. Germline V gene sequence: CDR1 SEHNR, CDR2 FQNEAQ (reference sequence). CDR3: CASSTLQGPPLHF. The CDR3 nucleotides are TGTGCCAGCAGCACTCTACAGGGTCCACCCCTCCACTTT.

This clonotype was seen ten or more times. The rearrangement joins TRBV20-1 to TRBJ2-3; D gene unclear. The ends were cut back, 5 bases at V and 1 base at J, with 4 bases in the middle. The CDR3 contains 11 residues. Germline-derived CDR1 and CDR2 are DFQATT and SNEGSKA (reference sequence). CDR3 bases: TGCAGTGCTCCAGGCACAGATACGCAGTATTTT. Its translation: CSAPGTDTQYF.

This clonotype was counted many times. This chain uses TRBV29-1 with TRBJ1-1; 8 nucleotides agree with TRBD1. The germline V gene encodes CDR1 SQVTM and CDR2 ANQGSEA. V shed 5 bases and J 11 bases; nucleotides not matched to a gene: 10. This CDR3 has 12 amino acids. DNA of the CDR3: TGCAGCGTTAAGGGACAGGTGTTGGGGGCTTTCTTT. Translated: CSVKGQVLGAFF.

This clonotype was detected ten times or more. The chain links TRBV10-2 to TRBJ1-5; D not certain. From germline, CDR1 is WSHSY and CDR2 SAAADI. This CDR3 has 12 residues. Trimming removed 10 bases at V and 2 bases at J, with 9 bases between. The CDR3 DNA sequence: TGCGCCACCAAGGGTCGCAATCAGCCCCAGCATTTT. Encoded protein: CATKGRNQPQHF.

This clonotype was seen repeatedly, ten times or more. The chain carries TRBV20-1 and TRBJ2-3; TRBD2 aligns across 14 bases. This CDR3 has 18 amino acids. V lost 1 base and J lost 3; bases outside the gene matches: 9. CDR1 and CDR2 from the germline V gene are DFQATT and SNEGSKA (reference sequence). The CDR3 DNA reads TGCAGTGCTAGAGTGACTAGCGGGGGGGGCCATATGACAGATACGCAGTATTTT. Residues: CSARVTSGGGHMTDTQYF.

This clonotype was recorded many times. The chain has TRBV10-2 and TRBJ2-5, with TRBD2 identical over 7 bases. Germline V gives CDR1 WSHSY, CDR2 SAAADI. This CDR3 region has 18 residues. With V trimmed by 6 bases and J by 3 bases, 19 bases remained unmatched. In DNA form, the CDR3 reads TGCGCCAGCAGCGGGAAGGGGCGCGGGGGTGTTAAGGAAGAGACCCAGTACTTC. Translating it yields CASSGKGRGGVKEETQYF.

The rearrangement uses TRBV6-1 and TRBJ2-2, with no clear D. Trimming took 7 bases from V and 1 from J, leaving 7 bases between them. Germline V gene data show CDR1 as MNHNS and CDR2 as SASEGT. CDR3 size: 13 residues. The CDR3 DNA follows: TGTGCCAGCACCCACCAGAACACCGGGGAGCTGTTTTTT. Protein product: CASTHQNTGELFF.

This clonotype was seen many times. This chain connects TRBV20-1 to TRBJ2-7; 7 bases are a match to TRBD2. Trimming at V came to 0 bases and at J to 6 bases, leaving 8 bases not matched to a gene. The CDR3 contains 14 residues. Germline V gives CDR1 DFQATT, CDR2 SNEGSKA (reference sequence). As DNA, the CDR3 is TGCAGTGCTAGAGAGGCCCGGGGGAGGGGCGAGCAGTACTTC. It codes for CSAREARGRGEQYF.

This clonotype has at least ten counts. The genes are TRBV20-1 and TRBJ2-4, with 8 positions matching TRBD2. CDR3 length: 15 amino acids. Germline assignment: CDR1 DFQATT and CDR2 SNEGSKA (reference sequence). J gave up 8 bases and V 3 bases, and 12 bases lay outside the gene matches. This CDR3 reads CSASSRTRGDDIQYF. Here the CDR3 DNA reads TGCAGTGCTAGCTCTCGTACGCGGGGGGACGACATTCAGTACTTC.

Ten or more counts support this clonotype. The rearrangement uses TRBV14 and TRBJ2-5; a possible D gene is TRBD2 (6 bases). Between the trimmed V and J ends, which lost 0 bases and 5 bases, there was a span of 10 bases. The length of the CDR3 is 14 residues. From germline, CDR1 is SGHDN and CDR2 FVKESK. This CDR3 reads CASSQDGGWETQYF. The CDR3 DNA reads as TGTGCCAGCAGCCAAGACGGGGGTTGGGAGACCCAGTACTTC.

Ten or more counts support this clonotype. In DNA form, the CDR3 reads TGCGCCAGCAGCTTGGTTTCGGACGCCTACGAGCAGTACTTC. Translated, it gives CASSLVSDAYEQYF. This rearrangement joins TRBV5-1 to TRBJ2-7; no clear D. Trimming took 0 bases from V and 2 from J, leaving 9 bases between them. The CDR3 covers 14 residues. Germline V gives CDR1 SGHRS, CDR2 YFSETQ.